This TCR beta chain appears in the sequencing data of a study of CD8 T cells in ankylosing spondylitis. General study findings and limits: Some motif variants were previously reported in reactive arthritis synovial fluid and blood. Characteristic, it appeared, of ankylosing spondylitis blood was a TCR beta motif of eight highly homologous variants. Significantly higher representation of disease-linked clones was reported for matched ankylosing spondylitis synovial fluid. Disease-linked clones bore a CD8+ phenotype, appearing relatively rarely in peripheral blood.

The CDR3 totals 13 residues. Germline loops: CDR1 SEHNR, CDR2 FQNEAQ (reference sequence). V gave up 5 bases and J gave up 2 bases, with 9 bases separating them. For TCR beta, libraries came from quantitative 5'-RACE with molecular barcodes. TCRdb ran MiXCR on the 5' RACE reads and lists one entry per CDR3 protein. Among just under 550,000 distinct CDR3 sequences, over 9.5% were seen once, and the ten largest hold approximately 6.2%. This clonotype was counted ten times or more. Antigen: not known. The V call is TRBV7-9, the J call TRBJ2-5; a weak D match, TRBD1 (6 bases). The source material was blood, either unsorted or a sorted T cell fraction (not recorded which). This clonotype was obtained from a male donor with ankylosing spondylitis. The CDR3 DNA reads TGTGCCAGCAGCCCAGACAGGCAAGAGACCCAGTACTTC. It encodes CASSPDRQETQYF.